This is a list of T cell receptor beta chains from one sample in a study of blood T cell repertoires in COVID-19. Some clones are missing from TCRdb's copy, which holds only in-frame ones; the method was immunoSEQ multiplex PCR. The data hold around 300,000 clones, with 86% observed a single time. The sequenced sample was peripheral blood. These receptors all stem from a young woman with active or convalescent COVID-19. Each CDR3 is given with its conserved first and last residue. The D gene is left open where the match is weak. Clone size is given for some rows only: seen once, a few or many times, or a class if the clone is expanded.

TRBV7-2	TRBJ2-5	once	TRBD1	TGTGCCAGCAGCTGGACAGGGGGGGAGACCCAGTACTTC	CASSWTGGETQYF
TRBV5-4	TRBJ1-6	NA	TRBD1	TGTGCCAGCAGCCGGATGGACAGGGTCTATAATTCACCCCTCCACTTT	CASSRMDRVYNSPLHF
TRBV5-1	TRBJ2-2	NA	NA	TGCGCCAGCAGCTTGCGATTGGGGGGAAGGGAGGAGCTGTTTTTT	CASSLRLGGREELFF
TRBV7-2	TRBJ1-4	NA	NA	TGTGCCAGCAGCTTGGGGGGATTTAATGAAAAACTGTTTTTT	CASSLGGFNEKLFF
TRBV7-2	TRBJ2-5	once	NA	TGTGCCAGCAGCTTAGCCGGGGTGGGGACCCAGTACTTC	CASSLAGVGTQYF
TRBV19	TRBJ1-6	NA	TRBD1	TGTGCCAGTAGCCCAGATCTGTATCGGGACAGGGTTGTGTATAATTCACCCCTCCACTTT	CASSPDLYRDRVVYNSPLHF
TRBV27	TRBJ1-1	NA	TRBD1	TGTGCCAGCAGTAAGACGACAGGGAGGATCACTGAAGCTTTCTTT	CASSKTTGRITEAFF
TRBV3-1/TRBV3-2	TRBJ1-3	NA	NA	TGTGCCAGCAGCCAAACGGTCTCTGGAAACACCATATATTTT	CASSQTVSGNTIYF
TRBV28	TRBJ2-3	once	TRBD2	TGTGCCAGCAGCCCCAGGACTAGCGGGGGGGCTACGCAGTATTTT	CASSPRTSGGATQYF
TRBV18	TRBJ2-2	NA	TRBD1	TGTGCCAGCTCACGCCGAGTCGAGGGGGCGACTTCCGGGGAGCTGTTTTTT	CASSRRVEGATSGELFF
TRBV7-2	TRBJ2-1	NA	TRBD2	TGTGCCAGCAGCTCACTAGCGGGGTTTAATGAGCAGTTCTTC	CASSSLAGFNEQFF
TRBV5-1	TRBJ2-3	NA	TRBD2	TGCGCCAGCAGCTTGAGCGGGGGGCCTAGCACAGATACGCAGTATTTT	CASSLSGGPSTDTQYF
TRBV6-4	TRBJ1-6	NA	NA	TGTGCCAGCAGGGACAGCTTCAATTCACCCCTCCACTTT	CASRDSFNSPLHF
TRBV5-1	TRBJ2-3	few	TRBD2	TGCGCCAGCAGCTTGGAGGCTAGCGGGGGTACACCCCCTACGCAGTATTTT	CASSLEASGGTPPTQYF
TRBV5-8	TRBJ2-3	NA	TRBD1	TGTGCCAGCAGCCAAGACAGGGGGCGTAGCGCAGATACGCAGTATTTT	CASSQDRGRSADTQYF
TRBV6-5	TRBJ1-4	NA	NA	TGTGCCAGCAGTTACCACAGCTCAACTAATGAAAAACTGTTTTTT	CASSYHSSTNEKLFF
TRBV30	TRBJ1-2	NA	NA	TGTGCCTGGAAACTCACTCAATCGCACTATGGCTACACCTTC	CAWKLTQSHYGYTF
TRBV7-2	TRBJ2-3	once	NA	TGTGCCAGCAGCATTCCCAGAGAGAGCAGGAACACAGATACGCAGTATTTT	CASSIPRESRNTDTQYF
TRBV28	TRBJ1-2	NA	NA	TGTGCCAGCAGTCGGCTACAGGAGGGCTACACCTTC	CASSRLQEGYTF
TRBV28	TRBJ1-5	once	NA	TGTGCCAGCAGGCCAGGGGTTAGCAATCAGCCCCAGCATTTT	CASRPGVSNQPQHF
TRBV2	TRBJ2-1	NA	TRBD2	TGTGCCAGCAGTCTTAGCGGGGGTGAGCAGTTCTTC	CASSLSGGEQFF
TRBV27	TRBJ1-4	NA	TRBD1	TGTGCCAGCAGTACGACAGGGGGGGGCGGGATAGAAAAACTGTTTTTT	CASSTTGGGGIEKLFF
TRBV2	TRBJ2-1	few	NA	TGTGCCAGCAGGCCCGGGTCCTCCTACAATGAGCAGTTCTTC	CASRPGSSYNEQFF
TRBV5-4	TRBJ2-7	NA	NA	TGTGCCAGCAGCTTGCCAGGGGCGGCCGGGCTGGGCGAGCAGTACTTC	CASSLPGAAGLGEQYF
TRBV5-5	TRBJ1-2	NA	NA	TGTGCCAGCAGCTTGTCTGACGGACGGGGGGATGGCTACACCTTC	CASSLSDGRGDGYTF
TRBV7-2	TRBJ2-4	NA	TRBD2	TGTGCCAGCAGCCCCCGCGGGGGTGTAGCCAAAAACATTCAGTACTTC	CASSPRGGVAKNIQYF
TRBV5-4	TRBJ2-7	NA	TRBD2	TGTGCCAGCAGCCTCGGACTAGCGGTTTCCTACGAGCAGTACTTC	CASSLGLAVSYEQYF
TRBV28	TRBJ1-5	NA	NA	TGTGCCAGCACCCTCGGGGGGGCTGGCAATCAGCCCCAGCATTTT	CASTLGGAGNQPQHF
TRBV19	TRBJ2-2	NA	NA	TGTGCCAGTATGGGGGCCTACACCGGGGAGCTGTTTTTT	CASMGAYTGELFF